This T cell receptor beta chain was found in a study of T-cell memory formation after mild COVID-19. For the study at large: TCR clustering was largely donor specific.

Constant-segment primers were used for 5'RACE, and the resulting TCR alpha and TCR beta cDNA libraries carried sample barcodes and UMIs. TCRdb re-analysed the 5' RACE reads in MiXCR, keeping a single row per CDR3 protein. The repertoire includes about 340,000 distinct CDR3 sequences, 15% to 20% of them detected once, and more than 20% sits in the top ten. The CDR3 is made up of 20 amino acids. The germline V gene has CDR1 SEHNR and CDR2 FQNEAQ (reference sequence). V shed 5 bases and J 0 bases; nucleotides not matched to a gene: 18. This clonotype was found a few times. Its matching antigen is unknown. Study outcomes and limitations: Clones that contracted from day 15 to 85 were balanced CD4/CD8, while later expanders leaned CD4+. The appearance of some responding clones in pre-infection memory suggested that cross-reactive memory joined.

This chain connects TRBV7-9 to TRBJ1-4; 7 nucleotides line up with TRBD1. The source material was PBMCs or a T cell subset sorted from them (not recorded which). The TCR was taken from a man younger than 35 who had mild COVID-19 (a few samples of this study predate the infection). Cell type and time point are not known. Written as DNA, the CDR3 is TGTGCCAGCAGCCAACCCGACAGGGATCGTGTTAGGGCAACTAATGAAAAACTGTTTTTT. It specifies CASSQPDRDRVRATNEKLFF.